What follows is one T cell receptor (beta chain) and its context. The antigen this receptor binds is unknown. No much larger clonotype is one base removed from it; base qualities were not supplied. The library was generated by the immunoSEQ multiplex PCR assay. The multiplex PCR relied on a mix of 60 forward primers for TCR Vbeta segments and 13 reverse primers for TCR Jbeta segments. The CDR3 region of rearranged TCR beta genes was amplified from genomic DNA with a multiplex PCR assay. On the Illumina HiSeq System, the amplified TCR beta libraries were sequenced as 87-base-pair reads. In the paper's pipeline: In a later analysis, approximately 74 million unique TCR beta chains were counted across the approximately 640 repertoires, and roughly 11 million of these chains were shared by at least two donors. A nearest-neighbor algorithm error-corrected the raw reads and collapsed the reads into unique sequences, merging closely related sequences to remove PCR and sequencing errors. To assign V, D and J gene segments, CDR3 sequences were aligned to IMGT reference sequences. For a sequence to be retained, a match of at least six nucleotides to both a V gene segment and a J gene segment was required. Rearrangements were called productive when the CDR3 lacked stop codons and stayed in frame with V and J; all others were non-productive. Following IMGT convention, CDR3 was defined as the stretch from the second conserved V-encoded cysteine up to the conserved J-encoded phenylalanine. Sequences without an unambiguous match to a single V gene segment were excluded from the earlier analysis of 450 to 650 of the donors. An earlier analysis of 587 of the donors called V segments functional above 56.7% productive rearrangements and segregating when the between-donor standard deviation exceeded 5%. A statistical classification framework was built to diagnose cytomegalovirus status from the catalog of TCR beta chain sequences. In a later analysis, V and J genes were assigned by comparing TCR nucleotide sequences against IMGT/GENE-DB human TR gene sequences. A later analysis assigned CDR3 sequences and most-parsimonious VDJ recombination scenarios with the TCRdist pipeline. In a later analysis, every TCR beta chain was defined by the combination of its CDR3 amino acid sequence and its V-gene family, and reads without a unique V-gene family were dropped. In a later analysis, 450 to 600 highly shared, low-generation-probability nucleotide sequences were removed to address suspected cross-contamination and a sequencing artifact. In a later analysis, a clonal expansion index was calculated for each public chain from normalized within-repertoire ranks of inferred template counts. In a later analysis, generation probabilities were computed with a VDJ recombination model fitted to out-of-frame rearrangements, and the resulting probabilities were checked against IGoR. In a later analysis, TCR-TCR, TCR-HLA and TCR-CMV co-occurrence was scored with hypergeometric tests, and a repertoire-size bias correction was applied to TCR pairs. In a later analysis, false discovery rates were estimated by permuting HLA or CMV assignments 20 times. In a later analysis, co-occurring TCRs were grouped using DBSCAN, and TCRdist sequence similarity was added for clustering within HLA-allele-positive subsets. Repertoires with fewer than 30,000 or more than 120,000 public chains were left out of co-occurrence clustering, as were roughly five repertoires with anomalous nucleotide sharing. Held by TCRdb, this immuneACCESS table contains in-frame sequences only and omits some clones. Under half of the omission traces to an unresolved V gene where checked; the cause of the rest is unknown. The V and J calls and clone size come from that table; D and trimming were worked out from the DNA. A total of 150,000 to 200,000 clones appear in this sample, about three quarters of them only once. The top ten constitute about 1% of the sample.

The cohort comprised 670 or so healthy bone marrow donors. Cohort members were all nominally healthy when sampled, although unrecorded immune exposures were likely present. The donor was CMV seronegative and belonged to the group of 352 seronegative cohort members. Every donor gave a peripheral blood sample, and the peripheral blood mononuclear cells from that sample were used for TCR beta sequencing. The Qiagen DNeasy Blood Extraction Kit was used to extract genomic DNA from the blood cell samples. This entry comes from a study of cytomegalovirus exposure and HLA in healthy donors (dated by TCRdb to about 2017). Turning to the overall study: An earlier analysis of approximately 550 of the donors reported roughly 270 Gb of sequence data and some 120 million unique TCR beta sequences from about 179 million T cells. Roughly 300 gigabases of sequencing data and around 80 million unique TCR sequences made up an early release that covered some 640 HLA-typed donors. Of the 398 genotyped donors, about 84% fell in the genetic ancestry cluster associated with self-reported Caucasian donors. The aim of the study was to test whether cataloging public T cell receptors could identify signatures of past pathogen exposure. The study profiled the T cell repertoires of under 700 subjects by immunosequencing and related them to cytomegalovirus serostatus. In addition to the first cohort of around 670 subjects, a separate validation cohort of approximately 130 different subjects was used. To predict cytomegalovirus infection status, the study combined high-throughput TCR immunosequencing, statistical association of individual TCRs with disease status, and machine learning. To study patterns of TCR occurrence, a later analysis re-analyzed previously published TCR beta repertoires from 666 donors and added high-resolution HLA genotyping. Rather than drawing on any new phenotypic data, the later analysis identified candidate immune exposures from TCR beta sequences and the way those sequences occurred across donors. In an earlier analysis of 500 to 650 of the donors, high-throughput TCR beta sequencing was used to judge whether each TCR beta V gene segment behaved as functional or pseudogenic. Donor age, sex, ethnicity and CMV serostatus were collected together with the repertoire data. Genome-wide SNP genotypes for about 65% of the roughly 670 donors were used in a later genetic analysis, which treated that subset as a discovery cohort. Every discovery cohort repertoire had been produced on one sequencing platform. HLA typing included class I and class II loci at four-digit resolution. Typing coverage differed by locus: A, B, C, DRB1 and DQB1 were typed in roughly 620-630 donors, DQA1 in 522, DPA1 in around 610, and DPB1 in about 450. A few DR-DQ haplotypes were handled as single units for association and clustering because linkage in the cohort was strong. Among several hundred genotyped donors of the cohort, an average of roughly 230,000 unique TCR beta nucleotide sequences was sequenced per donor, of which about 19% were non-productive.

What the authors observed across the whole study: Correlated functional status among segregating V segments might be attributable to linkage disequilibrium, but an unknown experimental factor could not be ruled out. A later analysis found that TCR association rates varied across HLA loci, with DRB1 alleles showing the most associated TCRs and HLA-C alleles the fewest. Because HLA typing was unavailable for some donors at each locus, only the typed subset was used in association tests. The presence/absence analyses assumed that sequencing depth was roughly uniform across donors, and that assumption may not be true. According to a later analysis, parvovirus B19, influenza, CMV and Epstein-Barr virus appeared linked to several top co-occurrence clusters. When HLA alleles, especially DR and DQ, strongly co-occurred, attributing TCR associations to individual alleles was difficult. In this cohort, only TCR beta chains were sequenced, and detectable features were limited by the absence of alpha or paired-chain data. At a false discovery rate of 0.05, a later analysis linked 16,000 or so TCR beta sequences to specific HLA alleles. In a later analysis, HLA-associated TCR beta chains showed more clonal expansion and lower generation probabilities than non-associated chains that were equally common. V-gene and J-gene trimming of TCR beta chains was associated with a missense DCLRE1C variant in a later genetic analysis, and the association was replicated in an independent cohort. A later analysis found that most CMV-associated TCR beta chains appeared HLA-restricted, with HLA associations seemingly driven largely by CMV exposure. It was suggested by the authors that the approach could potentially be generalized to other disease states and immunological phenotypes. The only immune exposure information available for the cohort was CMV serostatus. The earlier analysis of about 600 of the donors excluded some 16 rarely observed V segments, including chromosome 9 orphons, because counts were too low. A cluster of highly shared sequence variants was judged likely to be a technical artifact of the sequencing pipeline. In vitro tests confirmed that a few of the cytomegalovirus-associated TCR beta chains recognize cytomegalovirus antigens. A further reported finding was that TCR beta sequences accurately predicted the HLA-A and HLA-B alleles for most subjects in the first cohort. In both the original and validation cohorts, the classifier was reported to diagnose cytomegalovirus status with high specificity and sensitivity. Broadly in line with IMGT annotations, most TCR beta V segments showed up in productive rearrangements about 87% or about 30% of the time in an earlier analysis of around 600 of the donors. A later genetic analysis reported fewer N-insertions in productive TCRs among donors in an Asian-associated ancestry cluster than the approximately 700-donor mean. A total of 150 or so TCR beta chains were listed by the study as associated with cytomegalovirus. Across donors, most TCR sequences were observed very rarely, whereas some public TCRs were present in many individuals.

This receptor was obtained from a woman aged 40 to 55 in good health and CMV-seronegative. Source material: PBMCs.

The DNA sequence is given as TGTGCCAGCAGCTTCTCAGGGGGCGAAGCTTTCTTT. Translated, this is CASSFSGGEAFF. The V gene is TRBV11-2 and the J gene is TRBJ1-1; TRBD1 aligns with 8 central bases. The CDR3 runs 12 residues from the cysteine to the phenylalanine. This entry keeps only the CDR3 DNA: 36 bases, framed from base 1. CDR1 and CDR2, per the germline V gene, are SGHAT and FQNNGV. For this chain, trimming is 3 bases at the V end and 8 bases at the J end, and the number of junction bases without a gene match is 2. Outside the CDR3, residues come from the reference TRBV11-2 and TRBJ1-1 proteins, so the full variable domain is: EAGVAQSPRYKIIEKRQSVAFWCNPISGHATLYWYQQILGQGPKLLIQFQNNGVVDDSQLPKDRFSAERLKGVDSTLKIQPAKLEDSAVYLCASSFSGGEAFFGQGTRLTVV.